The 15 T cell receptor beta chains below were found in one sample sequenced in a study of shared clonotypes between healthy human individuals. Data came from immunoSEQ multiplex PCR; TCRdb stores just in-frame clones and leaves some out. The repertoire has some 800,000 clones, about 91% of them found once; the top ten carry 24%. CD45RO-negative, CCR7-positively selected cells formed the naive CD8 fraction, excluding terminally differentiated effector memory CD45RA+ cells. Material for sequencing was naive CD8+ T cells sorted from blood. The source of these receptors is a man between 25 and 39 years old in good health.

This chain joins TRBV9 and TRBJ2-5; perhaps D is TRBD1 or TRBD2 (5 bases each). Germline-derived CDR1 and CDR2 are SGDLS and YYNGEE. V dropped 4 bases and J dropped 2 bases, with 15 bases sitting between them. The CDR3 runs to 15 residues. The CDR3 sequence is CASSPGTDWQETQYF. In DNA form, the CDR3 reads TGTGCCAGCAGCCCCGGGACCGACTGGCAAGAGACCCAGTACTTC. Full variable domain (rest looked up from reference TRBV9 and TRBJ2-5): DSGVTQTPKHLITATGQRVTLRCSPRSGDLSVYWYQQSLDQGLQFLIQYYNGEERAKGNILERFSAQQFPDLHSELNLSSLELGDSALYFCASSPGTDWQETQYFGPGTRLLVL.

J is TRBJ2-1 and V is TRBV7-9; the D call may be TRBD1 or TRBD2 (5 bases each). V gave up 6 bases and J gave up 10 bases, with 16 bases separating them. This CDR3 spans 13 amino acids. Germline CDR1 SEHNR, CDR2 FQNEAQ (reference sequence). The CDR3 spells CASRPLGPPEQFF. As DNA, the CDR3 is TGTGCCAGCAGACCCTTGGGACCTCCCGAGCAGTTCTTC.

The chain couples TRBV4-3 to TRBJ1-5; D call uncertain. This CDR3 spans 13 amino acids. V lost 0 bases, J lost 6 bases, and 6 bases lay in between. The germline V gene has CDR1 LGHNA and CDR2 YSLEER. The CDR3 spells CASSQEHTQPQHF. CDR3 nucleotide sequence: TGCGCCAGCAGCCAAGAGCACACTCAGCCCCAGCATTTT.

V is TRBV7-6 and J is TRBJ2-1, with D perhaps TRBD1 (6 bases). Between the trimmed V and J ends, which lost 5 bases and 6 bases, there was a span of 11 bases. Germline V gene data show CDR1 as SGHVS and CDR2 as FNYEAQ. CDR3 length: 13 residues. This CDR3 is CASSRTESNEQFF. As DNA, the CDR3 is TGTGCCAGCAGCCGGACAGAGTCCAATGAGCAGTTCTTC.

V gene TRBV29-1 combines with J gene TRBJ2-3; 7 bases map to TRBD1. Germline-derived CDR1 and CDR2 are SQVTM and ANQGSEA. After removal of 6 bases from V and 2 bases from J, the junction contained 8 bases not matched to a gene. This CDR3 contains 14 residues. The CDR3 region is CSVSGQRYTDTQYF. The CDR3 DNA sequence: TGCAGCGTGTCGGGACAGCGCTACACAGATACGCAGTATTTT.

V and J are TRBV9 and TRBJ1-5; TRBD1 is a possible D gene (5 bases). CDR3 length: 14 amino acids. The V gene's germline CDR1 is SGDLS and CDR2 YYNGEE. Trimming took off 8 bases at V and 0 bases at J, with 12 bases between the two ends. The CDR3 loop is CASGGGFSNQPQHF. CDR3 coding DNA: TGTGCCAGTGGGGGGGGATTTAGCAATCAGCCCCAGCATTTT.

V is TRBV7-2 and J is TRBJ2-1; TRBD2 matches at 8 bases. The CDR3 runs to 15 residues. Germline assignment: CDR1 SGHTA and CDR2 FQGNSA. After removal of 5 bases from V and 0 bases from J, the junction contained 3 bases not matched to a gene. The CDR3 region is CASSQSGSSYNEQFF. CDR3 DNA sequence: TGTGCCAGCAGCCAGAGCGGGAGCTCCTACAATGAGCAGTTCTTC.

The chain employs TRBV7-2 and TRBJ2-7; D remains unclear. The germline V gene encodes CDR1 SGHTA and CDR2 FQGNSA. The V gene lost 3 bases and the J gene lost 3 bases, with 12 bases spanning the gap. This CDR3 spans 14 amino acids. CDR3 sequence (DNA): TGTGCCAGCAGCTTCGCGGCCCCGGGCTACGAGCAGTACTTC. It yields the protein CASSFAAPGYEQYF.

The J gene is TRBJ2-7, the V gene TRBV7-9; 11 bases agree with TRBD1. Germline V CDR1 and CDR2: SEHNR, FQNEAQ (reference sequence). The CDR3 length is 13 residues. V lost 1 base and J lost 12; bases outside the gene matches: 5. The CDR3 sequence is CASSLGTGGAGYF. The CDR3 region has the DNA TGTGCCAGCAGCTTAGGGACAGGGGGCGCCGGGTACTTC.

The CDR3 DNA sequence: TGCGCCAGCAGTGCTCTCCGGGAGGGCTACAATGAGCAGTTCTTC. As protein: CASSALREGYNEQFF. This chain joins TRBV10-1 and TRBJ2-1, with TRBD2 identical over 8 bases. Germline loops: CDR1 WNHNN, CDR2 SYGVQD (reference sequence). J gave up 3 bases and V 4 bases, and 5 bases lay outside the gene matches. This CDR3 region has 15 residues.

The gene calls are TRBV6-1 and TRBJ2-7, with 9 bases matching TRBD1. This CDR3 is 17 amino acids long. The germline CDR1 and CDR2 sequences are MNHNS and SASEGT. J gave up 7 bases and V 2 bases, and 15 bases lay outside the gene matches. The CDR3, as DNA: TGTGCCAGCAGTGAAAATGATGGTTGGACAGGGGTGGGGGAGCAGTACTTC. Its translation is CASSENDGWTGVGEQYF.

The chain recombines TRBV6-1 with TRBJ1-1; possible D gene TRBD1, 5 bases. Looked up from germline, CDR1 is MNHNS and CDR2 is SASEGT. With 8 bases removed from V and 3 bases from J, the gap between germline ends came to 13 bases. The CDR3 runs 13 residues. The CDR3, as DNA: TGTGCCAGCGTGGGGGGATCCGACACTGAAGCTTTCTTT. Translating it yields CASVGGSDTEAFF.

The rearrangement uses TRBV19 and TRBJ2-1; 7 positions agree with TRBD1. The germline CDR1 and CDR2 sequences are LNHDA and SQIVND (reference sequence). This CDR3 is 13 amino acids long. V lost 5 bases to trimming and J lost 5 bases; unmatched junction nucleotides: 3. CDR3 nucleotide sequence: TGTGCCAGTAGTCCCGGGACAGACAATGAGCAGTTCTTC. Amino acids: CASSPGTDNEQFF.

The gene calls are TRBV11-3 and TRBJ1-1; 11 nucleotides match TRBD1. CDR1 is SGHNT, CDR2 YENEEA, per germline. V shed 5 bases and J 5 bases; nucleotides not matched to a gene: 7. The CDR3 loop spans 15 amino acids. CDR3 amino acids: CASSHRTGGLTEAFF. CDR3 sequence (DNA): TGTGCCAGCAGCCATCGGACAGGGGGCCTTACTGAAGCTTTCTTT.

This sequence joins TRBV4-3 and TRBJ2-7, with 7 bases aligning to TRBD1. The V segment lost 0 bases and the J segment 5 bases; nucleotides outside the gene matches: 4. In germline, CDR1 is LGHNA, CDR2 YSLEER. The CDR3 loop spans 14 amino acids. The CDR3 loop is CASSQDIGGHEQYF. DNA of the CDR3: TGCGCCAGCAGCCAAGATATAGGGGGCCACGAGCAGTACTTC.